This note documents a single TCR beta chain sequence. The data were taken from a study of blood T cells in healthy people across ages. Using a J-beta primer mix together with a sample-barcoded 5' primer, a second PCR was run for roughly 6 to 12 cycles. TCRdb analysed the 5' RACE reads with MiXCR anew, one entry per CDR3 protein. The table records approximately 780,000 distinct CDR3 sequences, 20% to 30% of them present only once. Germline V gene sequence: CDR1 SQVTM, CDR2 ANQGSEA. The CDR3 runs 18 residues. Trimming left V 3 bases short and J 2 bases short, with 25 bases between. These same records also appear under a second study, on T cells of mothers and their children. As reported in that work: Over 9.5 million TCR beta CDR3 reads were obtained from each mother, and roughly 3 million from each child. No persistent microchimeric T cell clones were detected.

The TCR originated in a boy aged 5 to 17 in good health. The chain couples TRBV29-1 to TRBJ1-1, with D maybe TRBD1 (6 bases). Input material: blood. The CDR3 loop is CSVDGSDRTGGLNTEAFF. CDR3 DNA: TGCAGCGTTGACGGATCTGACAGGACTGGGGGTTTAAACACTGAAGCTTTCTTT.